One T cell receptor (beta chain) is described in this entry. Only in-frame clones appear in the TCRdb table, and some are missing; sequencing was by immunoSEQ multiplex PCR. The sample contains approximately 340,000 clones, around 66% of which appear only once. The sample is drawn from a study of cytotoxic CD8 clonotypes in ibrutinib-treated CLL. CDR1 and CDR2 (germline): MNHEY, SVGAGI. This CDR3 comprises 15 residues. The ends were cut back, 7 bases at V and 3 bases at J, with 16 bases in the middle. This chain links TRBV6-5 with TRBJ1-3; D gene ambiguous. The receptor comes from a human donor with chronic lymphocytic leukemia. Material: PBMCs, obtained after 36 months of ibrutinib treatment. The CDR3 reads CASKTHAGDGNTIYF. The CDR3 nucleotides are TGTGCCAGCAAAACCCACGCCGGGGATGGAAACACCATATATTTT.